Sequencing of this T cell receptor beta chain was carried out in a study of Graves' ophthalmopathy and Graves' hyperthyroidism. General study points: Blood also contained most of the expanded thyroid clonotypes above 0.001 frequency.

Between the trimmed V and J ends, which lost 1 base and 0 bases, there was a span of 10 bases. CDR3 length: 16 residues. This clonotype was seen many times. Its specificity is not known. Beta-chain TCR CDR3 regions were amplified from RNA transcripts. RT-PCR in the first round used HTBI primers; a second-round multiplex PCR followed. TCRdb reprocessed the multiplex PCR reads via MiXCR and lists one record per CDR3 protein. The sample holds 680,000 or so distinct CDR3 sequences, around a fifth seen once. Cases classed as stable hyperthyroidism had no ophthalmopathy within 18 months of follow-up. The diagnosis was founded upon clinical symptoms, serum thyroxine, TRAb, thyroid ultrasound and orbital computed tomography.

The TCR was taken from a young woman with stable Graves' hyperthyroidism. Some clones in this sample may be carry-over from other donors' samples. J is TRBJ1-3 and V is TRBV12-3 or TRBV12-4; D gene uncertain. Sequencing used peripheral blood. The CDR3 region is CASSLGAQTSGNTIYF. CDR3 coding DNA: TGTGCCAGCAGTTTAGGTGCCCAGACCTCTGGAAACACCATATATTTT.